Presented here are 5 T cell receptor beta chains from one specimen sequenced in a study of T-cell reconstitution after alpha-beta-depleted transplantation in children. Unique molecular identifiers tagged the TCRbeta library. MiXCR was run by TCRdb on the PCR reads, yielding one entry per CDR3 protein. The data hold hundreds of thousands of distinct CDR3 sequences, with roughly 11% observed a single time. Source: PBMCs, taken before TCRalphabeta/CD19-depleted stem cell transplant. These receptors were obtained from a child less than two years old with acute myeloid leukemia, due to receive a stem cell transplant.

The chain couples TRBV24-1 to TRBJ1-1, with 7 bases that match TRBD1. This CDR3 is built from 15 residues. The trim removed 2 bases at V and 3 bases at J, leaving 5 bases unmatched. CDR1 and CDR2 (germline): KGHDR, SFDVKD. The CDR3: CATSDSTRGDTEAFF. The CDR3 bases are TGTGCCACCAGTGATTCCACCAGGGGGGACACTGAAGCTTTCTTT.

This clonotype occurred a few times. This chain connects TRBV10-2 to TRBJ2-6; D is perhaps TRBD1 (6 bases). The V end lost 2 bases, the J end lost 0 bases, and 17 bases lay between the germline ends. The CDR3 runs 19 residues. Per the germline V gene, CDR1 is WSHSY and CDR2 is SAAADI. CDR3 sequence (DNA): TGCGCCAGCAGTGAGCCAACCGGGACAAGAAGCTCTGGGGCCAACGTCCTGACTTTC. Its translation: CASSEPTGTRSSGANVLTF.

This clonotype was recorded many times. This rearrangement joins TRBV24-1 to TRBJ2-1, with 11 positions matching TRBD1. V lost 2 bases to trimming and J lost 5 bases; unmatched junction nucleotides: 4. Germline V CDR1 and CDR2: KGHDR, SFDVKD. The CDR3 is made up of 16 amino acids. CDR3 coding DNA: TGTGCCACCAGTGATTCGAGGGACAGGGGGGACAATGAGCAGTTCTTC. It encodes CATSDSRDRGDNEQFF.

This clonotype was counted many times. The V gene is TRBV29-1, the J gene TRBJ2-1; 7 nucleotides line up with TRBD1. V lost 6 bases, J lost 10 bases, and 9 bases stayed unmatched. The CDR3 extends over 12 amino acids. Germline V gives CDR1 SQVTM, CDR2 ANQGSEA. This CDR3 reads CSVLRQGEEQFF. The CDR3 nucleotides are TGCAGCGTCCTACGTCAGGGGGAAGAGCAGTTCTTC.

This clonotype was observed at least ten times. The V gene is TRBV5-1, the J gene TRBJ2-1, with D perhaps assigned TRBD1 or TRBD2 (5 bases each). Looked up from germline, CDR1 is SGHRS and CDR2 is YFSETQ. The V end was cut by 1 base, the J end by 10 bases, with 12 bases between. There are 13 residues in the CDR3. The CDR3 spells CASSLREGREQFF. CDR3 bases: TGCGCCAGCAGCTTGAGAGAGGGGCGGGAGCAGTTCTTC. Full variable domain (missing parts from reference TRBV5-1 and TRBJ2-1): KAGVTQTPRYLIKTRGQQVTLSCSPISGHRSVSWYQQTPGQGLQFLFEYFSETQRNKGNFPGRFSGRQFSNSRSEMNVSTLELGDSALYLCASSLREGREQFFGPGTRLTVL.